The 3 T cell receptor beta chains below were found in one sample sequenced in a study of blood T cell repertoires in COVID-19. Assay used: immunoSEQ multiplex PCR; TCRdb lists only in-frame clones, some missing. The top ten clones hold 1% of a sample with approximately 310,000 clones, about nine tenths of them seen once. Sequencing used peripheral blood. These receptors all come from a man aged 45-65 years with active or convalescent COVID-19.

The V gene is TRBV10-3, the J gene TRBJ2-7; 9 bases map to TRBD1. V shed 6 bases, J shed 2 bases, and the junction held 5 bases outside the gene matches. This CDR3 region has 14 residues. The germline gives CDR1 ENHRY, CDR2 SYGVKD. CDR3 loop: CAISLGQGPYEQYF. The CDR3 region has the DNA TGTGCCATCAGCTTGGGACAGGGTCCCTACGAGCAGTACTTC.

J is TRBJ2-1 and V is TRBV9; 11 nucleotides match TRBD2. This CDR3 contains 15 residues. Germline V gene lookup returns CDR1 SGDLS and CDR2 YYNGEE. Trimming removed 3 bases from V and 4 bases from J; junction bases left unmatched: 3. CDR3 DNA sequence: TGTGCCAGCAGCGCGGGACTAGCGGATTACAATGAGCAGTTCTTC. Protein: CASSAGLADYNEQFF. Complete variable domain (other parts from reference TRBV9 and TRBJ2-1): DSGVTQTPKHLITATGQRVTLRCSPRSGDLSVYWYQQSLDQGLQFLIQYYNGEERAKGNILERFSAQQFPDLHSELNLSSLELGDSALYFCASSAGLADYNEQFFGPGTRLTVL.

The chain joins TRBV2 to TRBJ2-1, with 9 bases matching TRBD2. The CDR3 length is 15 residues. Germline-derived CDR1 and CDR2 are SNHLY and FYNNEI. V lost 6 bases and J lost 5; bases outside the gene matches: 8. DNA of the CDR3: TGTGCCAGCAGCCTTTCGGCTAGCGGGAACAATGAGCAGTTCTTC. It encodes CASSLSASGNNEQFF.